Shown below are 10 T cell receptor beta chains from a single sample sequenced in a study of blood T cell repertoires in COVID-19. Sequenced by immunoSEQ multiplex PCR; TCRdb stores in-frame clones only, minus some. The sample has around 50,000 clones, 83% seen once; the top ten hold approximately 5.3%. The source material was peripheral blood. All receptors derive from a human donor in a cohort sampled during active COVID-19.

DNA of the CDR3: TGTGCCAGCAGCCCCACCGGGACGACACACAGGGGCACCGGGGAGCTGTTTTTT. This gives the protein CASSPTGTTHRGTGELFF. V gene TRBV9 combines with J gene TRBJ2-2, with TRBD1 matching 7 bases. J was trimmed by 4 bases and V by 4 bases; bases with no gene match: 16. Germline V CDR1 and CDR2: SGDLS, YYNGEE. This CDR3 comprises 18 residues.

The gene calls are TRBV4-3 and TRBJ2-4; D perhaps matches TRBD1 (6 bases). The CDR3 has 17 residues. Trimming left V 0 bases short and J 6 bases short, with 18 bases between. Germline values: CDR1 LGHNA, CDR2 YSLEER. DNA for the CDR3: TGCGCCAGCAGCCAAGATACAACAGGGCCGTGGCGAAACATTCAGTACTTC. It translates to CASSQDTTGPWRNIQYF.

J is TRBJ2-1 and V is TRBV7-9; 12 bases align to TRBD2. With 6 bases clipped from V and 4 bases from J, the junction kept 4 bases outside the gene matches. This CDR3 has 15 residues. Per germline, CDR1 SEHNR and CDR2 FQNEAQ (reference sequence). The CDR3 nucleotides are TGTGCCAGCAGGGAGACTAGCGGGGGATACAATGAGCAGTTCTTC. Protein product: CASRETSGGYNEQFF.

The rearrangement joins TRBV5-4 to TRBJ2-7; D not resolved. Germline lookup yields CDR1 SGHNT and CDR2 YYREEE (reference sequence). This CDR3 has 13 residues. Between the trimmed V and J ends, which lost 1 base and 5 bases, there was a span of 10 bases. The CDR3 loop reads CASSLLPENEQYF. The CDR3 nucleotides read TGTGCCAGCAGCTTGCTGCCCGAGAACGAGCAGTACTTC.

The chain combines TRBV7-2 with TRBJ2-5; 7 positions match TRBD1. This CDR3 is 14 amino acids long. Germline trimming cut 7 bases from V and 7 bases from J; bases unmatched to any gene: 12. CDR1 and CDR2 from the germline V gene are SGHTA and FQGNSA. CDR3 in DNA: TGTGCCAGCACCCCGGACAGGCTTAGAGGGACCCAGTACTTC. It is translated as CASTPDRLRGTQYF.

The V call is TRBV7-2, the J call TRBJ1-6; the D gene is possibly TRBD1 (5 bases). V gave up 5 bases and J gave up 10 bases, with 18 bases separating them. This CDR3 region has 15 residues. Germline V gives CDR1 SGHTA, CDR2 FQGNSA. This CDR3 reads CASSPRAQGGSPLHF. The CDR3 DNA sequence: TGTGCCAGCAGCCCCCGGGCGCAGGGTGGCTCACCCCTCCACTTT.

The chain carries TRBV7-3 and TRBJ2-3, with 7 nucleotides matching TRBD1. The CDR3 extends over 13 amino acids. Germline loops: CDR1 SGHTA, CDR2 FQGTGA. J gave up 7 bases and V 3 bases, and 4 bases lay outside the gene matches. The CDR3 loop reads CASSFYRGYTQYF. The CDR3 bases are TGTGCCAGCAGCTTTTACAGGGGTTATACGCAGTATTTT.

This chain uses TRBV18 with TRBJ1-1; 7 positions agree with TRBD1. The CDR3 totals 15 residues. CDR1 KGHSH and CDR2 LQKENI come from the germline V gene. V lost 5 bases and J lost 3; bases outside the gene matches: 9. CDR3 in amino acids: CASSTGRQGDTEAFF. The CDR3 nucleotides read TGTGCCAGCTCAACAGGCAGACAGGGCGACACTGAAGCTTTCTTT. Drawing the rest from reference TRBV18 and TRBJ1-1, the complete variable domain is NAGVMQNPRHLVRRRGQEARLRCSPMKGHSHVYWYRQLPEEGLKFMVYLQKENIIDESGMPKERFSAEFPKEGPSILRIQQVVRGDSAAYFCASSTGRQGDTEAFFGQGTRLTVV.

This clone came up a few times. The chain couples TRBV5-1 to TRBJ2-1; 7 bases align to TRBD1. The ends lost 4 bases at V and 9 bases at J; junction bases unmatched: 19. The germline gives CDR1 SGHRS, CDR2 YFSETQ. This CDR3 region has 17 residues. CDR3: CASSPATGAVKIGEQFF. CDR3 bases: TGCGCCAGCAGCCCAGCTACAGGGGCAGTCAAGATCGGTGAGCAGTTCTTC.

The CDR3 DNA reads TGTGCCAGCAGCAACCCCAGGGGGCAGGCATTTGTTGGCAATCAGCCCCAGCATTTT. This sequence encodes CASSNPRGQAFVGNQPQHF. This chain joins TRBV6-2 or TRBV6-3 and TRBJ1-5; 8 nucleotides match TRBD1. Trimming cost V 6 bases and J 2 bases; bases outside gene matches: 18. Per the germline V gene, CDR1 is MNHEY and CDR2 is SVGEGT. CDR3 length: 19 residues.